In this sample, the clone carrying this T cell receptor beta chain turned up a few times. Its antigen is undetermined. The sample comes from a study of CD8+ T cells in alopecia areata. Study information: Those patients who were treated received oral tofacitinib, which was given at 5 to 10 mg twice daily for moderate-to-severe alopecia areata. General study points: For patients receiving tofacitinib, scalp clonality and expanded CD8+ clones among the top 100 significantly decreased. Numerous expanded lesional clones remained in scalp and blood during tofacitinib.

Germline CDR1 LNHNV, CDR2 YYDKDF (reference sequence). This CDR3 contains 15 residues. V was pared by 0 bases and J by 6 bases, with 12 bases between. Extracted RNA was reverse transcribed into cDNA, the sequencing template. The table came from immunoSEQ multiplex PCR; TCRdb's copy has only in-frame clones and leaves some out. Of about 190,000 clones in the sample, 60% are singletons; the top ten hold over 0.55%. As for treatment: oral pan-JAK inhibitor, 5-10 mg twice daily. As part of sample collection, lesional scalp punch biopsies and peripheral blood were taken from alopecia areata patients. This receptor was identified in a human donor with alopecia areata. The source material was CD4+ T cells sorted from blood, sampled at week 4, from a patient treated with tofacitinib. The chain uses TRBV15 and TRBJ2-1; possibly TRBD1 for D (6 bases). The CDR3 region has the DNA TGTGCCACCAGCAGAGACAGGGGAGCCCTCAATGAGCAGTTCTTC. Protein: CATSRDRGALNEQFF.